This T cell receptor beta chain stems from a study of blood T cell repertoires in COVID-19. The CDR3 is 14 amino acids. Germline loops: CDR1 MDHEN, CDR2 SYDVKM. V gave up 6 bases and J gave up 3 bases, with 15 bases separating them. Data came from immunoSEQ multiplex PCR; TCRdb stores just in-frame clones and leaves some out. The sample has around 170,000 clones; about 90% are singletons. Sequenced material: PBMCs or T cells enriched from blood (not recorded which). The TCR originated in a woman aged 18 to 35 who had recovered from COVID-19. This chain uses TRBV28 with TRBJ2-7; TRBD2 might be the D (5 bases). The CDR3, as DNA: TGTGCCAGCAGCTCGATTGCAGGAGGCTACGAGCAGTACTTC. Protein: CASSSIAGGYEQYF.